The T cell receptor (beta chain) described here comes from a study of shared clonotypes between healthy human individuals (dated by TCRdb to 2020 to 2022). For the wider study: A couple of women and a few men aged 18 to 49 years were included in the cohort. For each donor, CD4 naive and CD4 memory were each given three plates, CD8 naive was given two plates, and CD8 memory was given one plate. To estimate repertoire size and how much clonotype sharing occurs between individuals, the study deeply sequenced the blood TCR repertoires of about five healthy adults. Libraries were prepared and TCR repertoires were sequenced by different laboratories using diverse techniques, in order to increase sequencing depth and limit assay-specific biases. Between about 0.8 and 9.5 billion PBMCs per donor were obtained by leukapheresis. Overall study results and their limits: Estimated clonotype richness was generally larger for naive than for memory subsets. Only blood was sampled, and tissue TCR repertoires likely differ from those in blood. Around 5.4% of naive CD4, approximately 3.7% of naive CD8, approximately 2% of memory CD4, and approximately 0.4% of memory CD8 clonotypes were shared across four donors. Pairwise subsampling led to the expectation that sequencing depth would affect the degree of clonotype sharing among donors. The small number of donors limited the genetic and exposure-history diversity represented. Even with the large sequencing depth, rarefaction of the sorted-subset datasets indicated that sequencing was incomplete. Compared with non-shared clonotypes, clonotypes shared by all four sorted-subset donors had higher generation probabilities.

From the cysteine up to the phenylalanine, the CDR3 has a length of 13 residues. The DNA shown is the 39-base CDR3, in frame from base 1. The germline V gene provides CDR1 SNHLY and CDR2 FYNNEI. The trim is 5 bases for V and 0 bases for J, with a gap of 8 bases between the germline ends. Healthy HIV-negative adults with no recently reported acute infections or vaccinations were included as donors. All donors were Caucasian adults living in Nashville, Tennessee, USA. CD4+ T cells were enriched by magnetic negative selection; naive cells were then positively selected on CD45RA, and the negative fraction formed the memory subset. Blood was obtained by leukapheresis, after which PBMCs were separated by Ficoll-Histopaque density gradient centrifugation and cryopreserved in liquid nitrogen vapor phase. Analytical flow cytometry was used to check the purity and quantity of each magnetically sorted T cell population. Genomic DNA was isolated from each sorted fraction and quantified by UV absorbance on a Nanodrop 2000c.

Remarks on this clone: What this receptor recognizes is not known. Base qualities are not provided; no much larger clone lies one nucleotide away.

Using the deep immunoSEQ assay, multiplex PCR amplified TCR CDR3 regions from genomic DNA. Extracted genomic DNA from each cell subset was distributed evenly across all wells of several immunoSEQ 96-well plates, and each plate was treated as a replicate. For sorted subsets, about 200 ng genomic DNA, equal to tens of thousands of T cell genomes, was loaded into each replicate PCR. The purified libraries were quantified using a Qubit 3.0 fluorometer, sized with a Bioanalyzer 2100, and then quantified again using the KAPA Library Quantification kit. Every immunoSEQ 96-well plate was sequenced on a separate single-read 150-cycle Illumina NextSeq 550 flow cell. The authors' analysis ran thus. The immunoSEQ output contained only junctional sequences without quality scores, so filtering could not match that applied to full-length reads. Sequences were annotated with PyIR, a Python wrapper for IgBLAST v1.9, using IMGT germline references to assign V/J genes and CDR3. Reads were removed for weak V/J assignments (E-value above 1e-6), missing CDR3, stop codons, out-of-frame junctions, or ambiguous translated residues. V3J clonotypes were defined as sequences sharing an identical inferred V gene, J gene, and CDR3 amino acid sequence. Percentage overlap between repertoires was computed as shared unique clonotypes divided by the size of the smaller repertoire. Repertoire richness was assessed with RTK rarefaction, the Chao1 estimator, and Recon v2.1 estimates of unobserved clonotypes. OLGA was used to compute generation probabilities for all TCRbeta clonotypes that the gDNA method yielded from a handful of donors. TCRdb stores this immuneACCESS table with in-frame sequences only. Part of the clones is absent; in the studies checked, under half of the shortfall reflects unresolved V genes, and no reason is known for the rest. That table supplies the V and J calls and clone size; D and trimming were determined from the DNA. The sample has over a million clones on record, 70% to 80% of them singletons. Of the sample, about 1.5% falls within the top ten clones.

This receptor chain uses TRBV2 and TRBJ2-7; TRBD2 might be the D gene, on 6 matching bases. Material: memory CD4+ T cells sorted from blood. Interpreted using the paper, the cell subset or site label stands for: CD45RA-negative fraction. The receptor was derived from a man between 18 and 35 years old in good health. The CDR3 region: CASSRELSYEQYF. The sequence in DNA is TGTGCCAGCAGTCGGGAGCTCTCCTACGAGCAGTACTTC.